The 8 T cell receptor beta chains below all came from one sample that was sequenced in a study of blood T cells in healthy people across ages. Combining a sample-barcoded 5' primer with a J-beta primer mix, a second PCR ran for 7 to 11 cycles. TCRdb fed the 5' RACE reads into MiXCR, producing one record per CDR3 protein. The data contain roughly 640,000 distinct CDR3 sequences, under 30% of them singletons. The source material was blood. Source of these receptors: a woman older than 75 in good health.

Remarks on this clonotype: Since a much larger clone is just one base distant, this may be a read error. The chain couples TRBV14 to TRBJ1-2; D ambiguous. The germline V gene encodes CDR1 SGHDN and CDR2 FVKESK. The CDR3 has 14 amino acids. This CDR3 is CASSQGDTIYGCTF. As DNA, the CDR3 is TGTGCCAGCAGCCAAGGGGATACCATCTATGGCTGCACCTTC.

This clonotype has only one observation. A read error may explain this, as a much larger clone is one base away. The chain employs TRBV12-3 or TRBV12-4 and TRBJ2-6; D uncertain. Trimming pared 10 bases from V and 2 bases from J, leaving 15 bases between. This CDR3 region has 15 residues. In nucleotides, the CDR3 is TGTGCCAACGGTCCGGACGGTACTGGGGCCAACGTCCTGACTTTC. It codes for CANGPDGTGANVLTF.

There are a few counts of this clonotype. This chain joins TRBV5-6 and TRBJ2-5; maybe TRBD1 (5 bases). The ends were cut back, 2 bases at V and 1 base at J, with 15 bases in the middle. The length of the CDR3 is 16 residues. The germline CDR1 and CDR2 sequences are SGHDT and YYEEEE. The CDR3 loop reads CASSLWGTQGQETQYF. The CDR3 DNA reads TGTGCCAGCAGCTTATGGGGTACGCAGGGCCAAGAGACCCAGTACTTC.

In its sample, this clonotype was seen many times. The chain is built from TRBV5-5 and TRBJ2-4, with unresolved D. The germline gives CDR1 SGHKS, CDR2 YYEKEE (reference sequence). V lost 3 bases and J lost 0, with 7 bases in between. The CDR3 spans 14 residues. DNA of the CDR3: TGTGCCAGCAGCTCGGTAGTAGCCAAAAACATTCAGTACTTC. It translates to CASSSVVAKNIQYF.

This clonotype has at least ten counts. The chain joins TRBV15 to TRBJ1-2; TRBD1 might be the D (6 bases). Trimming left V 3 bases short and J 2 bases short, with 16 bases between. The germline CDR1 and CDR2 sequences are LNHNV and YYDKDF (reference sequence). The CDR3 covers 16 residues. DNA for the CDR3: TGTGCCACCAGCAGTTGGGGGCAGGGGTCCAACTATGGCTACACCTTC. Its translation is CATSSWGQGSNYGYTF.

The table lists this clonotype with many counts. V is TRBV5-1 and J is TRBJ2-3; perhaps TRBD2 as D (5 bases). This CDR3 is 13 amino acids long. Germline values: CDR1 SGHRS, CDR2 YFSETQ. V was clipped by 0 bases and J by 8 bases, with 10 bases between them. CDR3: CASSLGFGVTQYF. CDR3 bases: TGCGCCAGCAGCTTGGGGTTCGGGGTTACGCAGTATTTT.

In its sample, this clonotype was seen many times. The chain links TRBV6-5 to TRBJ1-6; D remains ambiguous. V was cut by 5 bases and J by 7 bases, with 21 bases left in between. Germline lookup yields CDR1 MNHEY and CDR2 SVGAGI. The CDR3 covers 17 residues. The CDR3 region has the DNA TGTGCCAGCAGTCGCCGCGGGGTGGGGATAGGAAATTCACCCCTCCACTTT. Translating it yields CASSRRGVGIGNSPLHF.

This clonotype was recorded at least ten times. The chain links TRBV2 to TRBJ2-7, with TRBD1 identical over 9 bases. CDR3 size: 14 residues. CDR1 and CDR2 (germline): SNHLY, FYNNEI. The ends lost 5 bases at V and 3 bases at J; junction bases unmatched: 5. This CDR3 is CASSLRTGDYEQYF. The CDR3, as DNA: TGTGCCAGCAGTCTCCGGACAGGGGACTACGAGCAGTACTTC.